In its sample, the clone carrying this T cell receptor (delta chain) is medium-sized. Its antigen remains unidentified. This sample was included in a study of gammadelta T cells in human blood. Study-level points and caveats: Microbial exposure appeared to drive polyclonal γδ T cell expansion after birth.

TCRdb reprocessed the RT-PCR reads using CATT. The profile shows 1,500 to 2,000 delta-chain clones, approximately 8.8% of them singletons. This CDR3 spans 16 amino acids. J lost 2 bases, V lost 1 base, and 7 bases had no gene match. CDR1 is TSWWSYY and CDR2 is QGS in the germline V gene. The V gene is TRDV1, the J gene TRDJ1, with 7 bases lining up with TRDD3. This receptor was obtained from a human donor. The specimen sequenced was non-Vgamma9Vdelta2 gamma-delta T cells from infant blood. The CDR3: CALGEPGLGATDKLIF. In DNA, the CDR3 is TGTGCTCTTGGGGAACCCGGTCTGGGGGCTACCGATAAACTCATCTTT.